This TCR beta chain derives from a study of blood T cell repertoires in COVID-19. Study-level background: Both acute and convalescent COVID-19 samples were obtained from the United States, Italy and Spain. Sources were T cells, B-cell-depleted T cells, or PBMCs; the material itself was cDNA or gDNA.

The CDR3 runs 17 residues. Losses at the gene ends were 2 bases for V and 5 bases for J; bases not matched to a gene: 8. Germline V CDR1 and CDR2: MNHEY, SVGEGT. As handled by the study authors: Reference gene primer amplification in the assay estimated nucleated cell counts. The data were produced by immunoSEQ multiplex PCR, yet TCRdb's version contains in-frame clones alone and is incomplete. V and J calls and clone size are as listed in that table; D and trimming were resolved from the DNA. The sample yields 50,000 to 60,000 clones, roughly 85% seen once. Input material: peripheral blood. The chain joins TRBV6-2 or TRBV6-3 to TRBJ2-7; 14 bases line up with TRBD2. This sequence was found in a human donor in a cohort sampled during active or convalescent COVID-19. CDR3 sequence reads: CASSYPRGLAGANEQYF. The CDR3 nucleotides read TGTGCCAGCAGTTACCCCAGGGGACTAGCGGGGGCGAACGAGCAGTACTTC.